This TCR beta chain was documented in a study of response to subunit inactivated influenza vaccine. Study-wide results and limits: Few new T cells, the authors suggested, are recruited by each seasonal influenza vaccination.

TCRdb re-analysed the RT-PCR reads in MiXCR, keeping a single row per CDR3 protein. The data contain around 760,000 distinct CDR3 sequences, approximately 14% of them singletons. The germline gives CDR1 SQVTM, CDR2 ANQGSEA. The length of the CDR3 is 13 residues. J lost 10 bases, V lost 7 bases, and 13 bases had no gene match. This clonotype has more than one count but fewer than ten. Its matching antigen is unknown. The sample was PBMCs from blood, taken less than 15 days before vaccination. The sequence was collected from a man between 50 and 59 years old who received an inactivated influenza vaccine. The chain uses TRBV29-1 and TRBJ2-5; the match to TRBD1 covers 9 bases. CDR3 nucleotides: TGCAGCGGGAACAGGGGGCGCGGGTTGGACCAGTACTTC. This gives the protein CSGNRGRGLDQYF.